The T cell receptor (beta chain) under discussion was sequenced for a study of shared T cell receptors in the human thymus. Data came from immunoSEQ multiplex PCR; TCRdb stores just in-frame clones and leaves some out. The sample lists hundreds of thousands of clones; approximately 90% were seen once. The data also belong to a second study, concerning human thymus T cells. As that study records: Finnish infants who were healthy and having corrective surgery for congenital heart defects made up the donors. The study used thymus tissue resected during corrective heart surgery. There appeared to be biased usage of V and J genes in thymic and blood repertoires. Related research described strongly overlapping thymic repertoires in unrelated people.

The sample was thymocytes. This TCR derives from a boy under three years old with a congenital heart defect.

The CDR3 DNA reads as TGTGCCAGCAGCTTAACTTCGGGCGGGACAGGAGAGCAGTACTTC. Translated, it gives CASSLTSGGTGEQYF. This chain joins TRBV7-3 and TRBJ2-7; 8 positions agree with TRBD1. J gave up 7 bases and V 0 bases, and 8 bases lay outside the gene matches. CDR1 and CDR2 (germline): SGHTA, FQGTGA. The CDR3 is 15 amino acids.